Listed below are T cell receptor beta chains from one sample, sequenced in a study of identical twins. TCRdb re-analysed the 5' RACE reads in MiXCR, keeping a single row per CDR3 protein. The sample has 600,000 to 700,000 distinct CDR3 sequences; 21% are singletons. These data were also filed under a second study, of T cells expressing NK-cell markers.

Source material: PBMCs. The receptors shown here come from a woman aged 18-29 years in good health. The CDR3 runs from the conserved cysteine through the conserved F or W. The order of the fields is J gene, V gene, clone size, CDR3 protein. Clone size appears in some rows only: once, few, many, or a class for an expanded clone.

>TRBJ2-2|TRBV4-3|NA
CASSRYSGERTGGLFF
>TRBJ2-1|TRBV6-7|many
CASSYFSGTEHNEQFF
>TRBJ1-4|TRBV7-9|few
CASSLGGVEKLFF
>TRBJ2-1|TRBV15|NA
CATSRFHGNGPVNLF
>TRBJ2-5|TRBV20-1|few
CSASRGPAQETQYF
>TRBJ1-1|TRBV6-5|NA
CASSYHDGPNTEAFF
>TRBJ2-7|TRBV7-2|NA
CASSLTTGSFNEQYF
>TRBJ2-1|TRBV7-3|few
CASSQVGNNEQFF
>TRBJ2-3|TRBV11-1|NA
CASSVSGSDTQYF
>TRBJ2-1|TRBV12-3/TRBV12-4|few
CASTGYQGDNEQFF
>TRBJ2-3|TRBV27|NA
CASSPGQGWIYTQYF
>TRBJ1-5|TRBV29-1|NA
CSATYSNQPQHF
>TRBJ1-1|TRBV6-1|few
CASSPIPGTKEAFF
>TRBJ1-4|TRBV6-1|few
CASSEAVLYEKLFF
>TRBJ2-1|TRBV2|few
CASRVTSGGYNEQFF
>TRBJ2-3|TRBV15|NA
CATSVGQSTDTQYF
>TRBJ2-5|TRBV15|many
CATSREGRVWETQYF
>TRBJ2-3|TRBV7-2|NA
CASSFPADTSTDTQYF
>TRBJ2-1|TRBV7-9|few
CASSHLGGGSEQFF
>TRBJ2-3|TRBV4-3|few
CASSQDLGGDTQYF
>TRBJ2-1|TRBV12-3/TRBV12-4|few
CASGTSGRATHEQFF
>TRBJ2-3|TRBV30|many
CAWSGISTDTQYF
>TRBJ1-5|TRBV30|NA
CAWKGVPGQPQHF
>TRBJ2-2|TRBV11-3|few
CASSFRAHNTGELFF
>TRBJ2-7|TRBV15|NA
CATSSPREAQQYF
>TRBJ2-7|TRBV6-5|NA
CASSHEERPTYEQYF
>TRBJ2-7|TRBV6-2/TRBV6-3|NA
CASSDNRWTSGGPYEQYF
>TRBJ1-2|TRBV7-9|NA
CASSLYYGYTF
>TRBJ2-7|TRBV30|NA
CAWSGETSTYEQYF
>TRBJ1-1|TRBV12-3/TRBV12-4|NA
CASSFEGRDTEAFF
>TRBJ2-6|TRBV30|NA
CAWLRVWTFSGANVLTF
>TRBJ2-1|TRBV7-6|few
CASSFLTSDSYNEQFF
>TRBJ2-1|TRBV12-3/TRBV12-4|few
CASEDRRASGRLEEQFF
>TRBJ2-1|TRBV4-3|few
CASSQDNSGRGYNEQFF
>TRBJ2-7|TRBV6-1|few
CASRWIRSSYEQYF
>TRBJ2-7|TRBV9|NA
CASSVGPGPYEQYF
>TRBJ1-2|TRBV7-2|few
CASSLGGFSGYTF
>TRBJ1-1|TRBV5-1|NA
CASSLEPVMNTEAFF
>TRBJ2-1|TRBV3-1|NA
CASSQLRTGARNEQFF
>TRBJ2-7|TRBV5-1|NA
CASSLALRTLDEQYF
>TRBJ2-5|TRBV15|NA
CATLTGGQETQYF
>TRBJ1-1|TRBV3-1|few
CASSQVGGGTEAFF
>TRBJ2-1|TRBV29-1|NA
CSVEEWRQSSYNEQFF
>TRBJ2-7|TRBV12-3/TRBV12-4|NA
CASSFIATPYEQYF
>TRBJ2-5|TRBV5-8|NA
CASTTGGTQYF
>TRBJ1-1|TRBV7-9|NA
CASSFPGQGAQSTEAFF
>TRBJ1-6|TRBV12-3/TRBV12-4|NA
CASSSSTGGWNSPLHF
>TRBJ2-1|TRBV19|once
CASSKERGYNEQFF
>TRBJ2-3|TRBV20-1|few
CSASGVSGGVTDTQYF
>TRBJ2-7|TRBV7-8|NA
CASSLGPGTTYEQYF
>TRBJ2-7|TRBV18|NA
CASSNRLAGVYEQYF
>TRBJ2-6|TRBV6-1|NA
CASSPQGQVSGANVLTF
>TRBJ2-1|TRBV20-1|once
CSAWRPSYNEQFF
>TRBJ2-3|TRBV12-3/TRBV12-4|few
CASSLGGPDPTQYF
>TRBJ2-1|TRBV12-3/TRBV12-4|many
CASMMAAGRVRQFF
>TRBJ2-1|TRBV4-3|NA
CASSQEVAGNEQFF
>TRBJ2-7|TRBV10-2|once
CASEVPPYEQYF
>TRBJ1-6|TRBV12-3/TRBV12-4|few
CASSPGQGANSPLHF
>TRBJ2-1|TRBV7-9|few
CASSLGYGTGTNEQFF